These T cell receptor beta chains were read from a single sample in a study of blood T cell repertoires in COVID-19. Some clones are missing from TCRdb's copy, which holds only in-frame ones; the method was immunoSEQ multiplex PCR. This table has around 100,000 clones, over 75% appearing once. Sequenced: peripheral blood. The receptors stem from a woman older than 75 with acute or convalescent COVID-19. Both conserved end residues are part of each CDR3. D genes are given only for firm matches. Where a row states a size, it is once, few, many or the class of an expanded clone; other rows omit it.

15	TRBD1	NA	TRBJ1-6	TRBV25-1	TGTGCCAGCAGTGAAAGGAACAGGGGAAATTCACCCCTCCACTTT	CASSERNRGNSPLHF
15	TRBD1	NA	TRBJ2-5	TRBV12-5	TGTGCTAGTGGTTTGGGACAGGGGTTCGGTGAGACCCAGTACTTC	CASGLGQGFGETQYF
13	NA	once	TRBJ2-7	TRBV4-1	TGCGCCAGCAGCCAGTTTCAGGGGAACGAGCAGTACTTC	CASSQFQGNEQYF
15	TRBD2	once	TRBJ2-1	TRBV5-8	TGTGCCAGCAGCCGCGCGGCGGGGGGATACAATGAGCAGTTCTTC	CASSRAAGGYNEQFF
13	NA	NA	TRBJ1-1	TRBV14	TGTGCCAGCAGCTTCAAGCCATACACTGAAGCTTTCTTT	CASSFKPYTEAFF
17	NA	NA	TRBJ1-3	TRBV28	TGTGCCAGCAGTCCCCGTGGCGGGGCCATCTCTGGAAACACCATATATTTT	CASSPRGGAISGNTIYF
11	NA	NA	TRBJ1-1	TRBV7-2	TGTGCCAGCAGCGAGACAGTTGAAGCTTTCTTT	CASSETVEAFF
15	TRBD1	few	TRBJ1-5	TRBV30	TGTGCCTGGAGCCCCGGGACAGGGGGAATTCAGCCCCAGCATTTT	CAWSPGTGGIQPQHF
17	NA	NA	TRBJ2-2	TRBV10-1	TGCGCCAGCAGTGAGGTTCTAGAGGGTCTTAACACCGGGGAGCTGTTTTTT	CASSEVLEGLNTGELFF
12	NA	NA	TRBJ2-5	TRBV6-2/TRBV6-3	TGTGCCAGCAGTTACTCGCGGGAGACCCAGTACTTC	CASSYSRETQYF
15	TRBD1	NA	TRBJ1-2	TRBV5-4	TGTGCCAGCAGCTTCGGGACAGGGTTGTGGTATGGCTACACCTTC	CASSFGTGLWYGYTF
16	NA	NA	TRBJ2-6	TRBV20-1	TGCAGTGTTAGTCAACAGGGTTTCTCTGGGGCCAACGTCCTGACTTTC	CSVSQQGFSGANVLTF
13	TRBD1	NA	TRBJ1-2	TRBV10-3	TGTGCCACCCGGGACAGCAAGAACTATGGCTACACCTTC	CATRDSKNYGYTF
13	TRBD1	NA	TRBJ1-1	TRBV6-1	TGTGCCAGCAGTGAAACCGACAGGGGGCTGGGTTTCTTT	CASSETDRGLGFF
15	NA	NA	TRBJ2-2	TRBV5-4	TGTGCCAGCAGCTTGTTGGTAGGGGGCACCGGGGAGCTGTTTTTT	CASSLLVGGTGELFF
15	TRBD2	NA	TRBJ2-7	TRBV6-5	TGTGCCAGCACCCGGCAGGTAGCGGGGGCCTACGAGCAGTACTTC	CASTRQVAGAYEQYF
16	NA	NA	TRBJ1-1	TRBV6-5	TGTGCCAGCAGTTACTGGACGGGGGTTGGCAACGCTGAAGCTTTCTTT	CASSYWTGVGNAEAFF
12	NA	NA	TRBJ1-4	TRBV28	TGTGCCAGCAGGCACAGGGACGAAAAACTGTTTTTT	CASRHRDEKLFF
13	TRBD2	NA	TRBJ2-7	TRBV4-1	TGCGCCAGCAGCCTACAGACTAGCAACGAGCAGTACTTC	CASSLQTSNEQYF
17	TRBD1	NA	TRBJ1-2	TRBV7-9	TGTGCCAGCAGCTTAGGACCCTCAGGGGGCGGCTCCAAGGGCTACACCTTC	CASSLGPSGGGSKGYTF
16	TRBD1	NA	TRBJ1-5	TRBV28	TGTGCCACCCATCCATCCCGCAGGGGGTATGGTCAGCCCCAGCATTTT	CATHPSRRGYGQPQHF
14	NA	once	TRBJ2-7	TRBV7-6	TGTGCCAGCAGCTTAGGGACTGGAACCTACGAGCAGTACTTC	CASSLGTGTYEQYF
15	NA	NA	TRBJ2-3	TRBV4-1	TGCGCCAGCAGCCAAGGCAGGGGGGGCACAGATACGCAGTATTTT	CASSQGRGGTDTQYF
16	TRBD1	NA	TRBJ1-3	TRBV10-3	TGTGCCATCACCCCTTTGACAGGGGTCTCTGGAAACACCATATATTTT	CAITPLTGVSGNTIYF
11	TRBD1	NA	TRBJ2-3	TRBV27	TGTGCCAGCAGGGACAGGGATACGCAGTATTTT	CASRDRDTQYF
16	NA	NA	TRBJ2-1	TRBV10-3	TGTGCCATCAGTGAGTTAGGACAGAGCTCCTACAATGAGCAGTTCTTC	CAISELGQSSYNEQFF
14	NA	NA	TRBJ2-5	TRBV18	TGTGCCAGCTCACCCTCAAGGGCGGGGGAGACCCAGTACTTC	CASSPSRAGETQYF
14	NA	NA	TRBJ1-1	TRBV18	TGTGCCAGCTCACCACAGGAGATGAACACTGAAGCTTTCTTT	CASSPQEMNTEAFF
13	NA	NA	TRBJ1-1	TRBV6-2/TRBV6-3	TGTGCCAGCAGTTACCCGCAGGTCACTGAAGCTTTCTTT	CASSYPQVTEAFF
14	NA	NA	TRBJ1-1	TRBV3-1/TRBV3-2	TGTGCCAGCAGCCAGCTACAGGGGAACACTGAAGCTTTCTTT	CASSQLQGNTEAFF
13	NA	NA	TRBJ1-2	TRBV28	TGTGCCAGCAGTTTCGAGGGTAGCTATGGCTACACCTTC	CASSFEGSYGYTF
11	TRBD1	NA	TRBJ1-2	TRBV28	TGTGCCAGCAGTTCAGCGACAGGGTTCACCTTC	CASSSATGFTF
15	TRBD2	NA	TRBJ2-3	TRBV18	TGTGCCAGCTCACGGGGACTAGAAACCACAGATACGCAGTATTTT	CASSRGLETTDTQYF
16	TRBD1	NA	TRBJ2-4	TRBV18	TGTGCCAGCTCACCACTACAGGGGGGAACCAAAAACATTCAGTACTTC	CASSPLQGGTKNIQYF
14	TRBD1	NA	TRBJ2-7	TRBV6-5	TGTGCCAGCAGGCGGGGACAGGGCTCCTACGAGCAGTACTTC	CASRRGQGSYEQYF
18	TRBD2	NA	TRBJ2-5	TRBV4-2	TGTGCCAGCAGCCAAGATACCTCCCTGCTAGCGGCCCAAGAGACCCAGTACTTC	CASSQDTSLLAAQETQYF
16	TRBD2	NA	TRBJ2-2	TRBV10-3	TGTGCCATCATGACTAGCGGGGGGCTGAACACCGGGGAGCTGTTTTTT	CAIMTSGGLNTGELFF
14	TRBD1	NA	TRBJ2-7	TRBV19	TGTGCCAGTAGTATAGGAGGACAGGGGGGCGAGCAGTACTTC	CASSIGGQGGEQYF